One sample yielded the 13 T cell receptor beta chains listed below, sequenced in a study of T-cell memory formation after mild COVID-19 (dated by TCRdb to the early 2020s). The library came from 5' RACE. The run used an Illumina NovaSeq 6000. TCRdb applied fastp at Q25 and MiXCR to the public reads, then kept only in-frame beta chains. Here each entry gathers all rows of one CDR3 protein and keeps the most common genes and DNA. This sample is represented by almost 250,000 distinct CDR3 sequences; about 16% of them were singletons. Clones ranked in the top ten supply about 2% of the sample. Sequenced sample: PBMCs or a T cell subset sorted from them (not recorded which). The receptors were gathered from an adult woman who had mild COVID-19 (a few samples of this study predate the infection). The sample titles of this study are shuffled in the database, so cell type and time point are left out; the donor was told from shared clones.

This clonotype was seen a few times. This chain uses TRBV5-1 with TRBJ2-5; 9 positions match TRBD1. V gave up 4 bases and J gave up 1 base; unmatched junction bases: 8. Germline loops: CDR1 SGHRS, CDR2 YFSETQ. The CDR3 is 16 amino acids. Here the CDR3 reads CASSPDRGRIQETQYF. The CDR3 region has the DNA TGCGCCAGCAGCCCGGACAGGGGTAGAATCCAAGAGACCCAGTACTTC.

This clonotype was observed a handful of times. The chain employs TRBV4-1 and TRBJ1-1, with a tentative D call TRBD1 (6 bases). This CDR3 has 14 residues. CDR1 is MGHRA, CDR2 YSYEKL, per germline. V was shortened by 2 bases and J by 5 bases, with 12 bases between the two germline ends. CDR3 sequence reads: CASSQLQGRTEAFF. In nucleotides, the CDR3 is TGCGCCAGCAGCCAACTACAGGGTAGGACTGAAGCTTTCTTT.

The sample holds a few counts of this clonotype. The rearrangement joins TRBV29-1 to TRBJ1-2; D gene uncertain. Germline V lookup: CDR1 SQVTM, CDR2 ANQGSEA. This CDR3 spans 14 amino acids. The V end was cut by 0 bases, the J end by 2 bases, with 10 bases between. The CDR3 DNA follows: TGCAGCGTTGAAGATCGTGCTTCCAACTATGGCTACACCTTC. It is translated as CSVEDRASNYGYTF.

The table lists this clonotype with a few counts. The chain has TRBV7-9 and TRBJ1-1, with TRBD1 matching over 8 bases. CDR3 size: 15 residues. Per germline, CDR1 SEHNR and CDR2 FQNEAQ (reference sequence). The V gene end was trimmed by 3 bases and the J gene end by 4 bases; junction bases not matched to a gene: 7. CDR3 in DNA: TGTGCCAGCAGCTTCGGACAGGGCGTAGGCACTGAAGCTTTCTTT. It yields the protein CASSFGQGVGTEAFF.

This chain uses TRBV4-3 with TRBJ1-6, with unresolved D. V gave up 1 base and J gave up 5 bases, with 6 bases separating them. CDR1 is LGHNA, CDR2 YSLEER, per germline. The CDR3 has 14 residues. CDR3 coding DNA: TGCGCCAGCAGCCAAGGGTCGCATAATTCACCCCTCCACTTT. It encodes CASSQGSHNSPLHF.

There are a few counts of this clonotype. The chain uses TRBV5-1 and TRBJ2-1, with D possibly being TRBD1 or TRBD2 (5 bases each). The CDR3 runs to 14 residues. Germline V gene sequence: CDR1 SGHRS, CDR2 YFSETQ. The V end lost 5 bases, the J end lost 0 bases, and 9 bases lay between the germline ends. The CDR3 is CASSIGTSYNEQFF. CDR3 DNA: TGCGCCAGCAGTATTGGGACCTCCTACAATGAGCAGTTCTTC.

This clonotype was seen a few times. CDR3 region: CSPPMTGTGYEQYF. CDR3 nucleotides: TGCAGCCCACCGATGACAGGGACTGGCTACGAGCAGTACTTC. The rearrangement uses TRBV29-1 and TRBJ2-7, with TRBD1 as a possible D gene (7 bases). CDR1 SQVTM and CDR2 ANQGSEA come from the germline V gene. The CDR3 extends over 14 amino acids. V was cut by 8 bases and J by 3 bases, with 20 bases left in between.

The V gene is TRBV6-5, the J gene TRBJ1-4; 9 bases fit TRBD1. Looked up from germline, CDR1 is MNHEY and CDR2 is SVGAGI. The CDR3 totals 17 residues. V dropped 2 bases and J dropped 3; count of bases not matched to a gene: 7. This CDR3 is CASSYEYRDRANEKLFF. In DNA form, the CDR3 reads TGTGCCAGCAGTTACGAGTACCGGGACAGGGCTAATGAAAAACTGTTTTTT.

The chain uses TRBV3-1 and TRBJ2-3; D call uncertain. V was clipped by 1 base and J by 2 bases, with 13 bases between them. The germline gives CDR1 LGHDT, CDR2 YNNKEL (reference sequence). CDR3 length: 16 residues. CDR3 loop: CASSQVGGYNTDTQYF. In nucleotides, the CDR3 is TGTGCCAGCAGCCAAGTTGGCGGTTACAACACAGATACGCAGTATTTT.

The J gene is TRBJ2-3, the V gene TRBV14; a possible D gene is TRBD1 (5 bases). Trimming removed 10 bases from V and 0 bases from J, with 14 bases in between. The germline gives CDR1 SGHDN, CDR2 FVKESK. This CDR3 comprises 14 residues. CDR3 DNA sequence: TGTGCCAACACGGACACCCCAAGCACAGATACGCAGTATTTT. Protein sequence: CANTDTPSTDTQYF.

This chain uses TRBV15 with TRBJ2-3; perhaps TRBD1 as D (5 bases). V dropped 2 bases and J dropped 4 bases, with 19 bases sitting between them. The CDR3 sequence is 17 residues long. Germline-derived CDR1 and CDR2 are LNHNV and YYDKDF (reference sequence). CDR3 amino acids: CATSRLTSPAGPDTQYF. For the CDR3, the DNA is TGTGCCACCAGCAGACTAACCTCGCCCGCAGGGCCAGATACGCAGTATTTT.

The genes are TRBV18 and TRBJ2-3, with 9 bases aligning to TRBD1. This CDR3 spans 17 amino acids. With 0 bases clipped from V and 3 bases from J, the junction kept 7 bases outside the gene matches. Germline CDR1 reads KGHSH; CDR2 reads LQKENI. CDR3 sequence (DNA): TGTGCCAGCTCACCACCGACAGGGGGTGGCACAACAGATACGCAGTATTTT. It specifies CASSPPTGGGTTDTQYF.

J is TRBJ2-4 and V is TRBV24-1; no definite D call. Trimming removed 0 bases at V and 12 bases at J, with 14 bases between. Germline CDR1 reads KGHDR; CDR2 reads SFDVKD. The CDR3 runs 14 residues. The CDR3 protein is CATSDLTNYPAQYF. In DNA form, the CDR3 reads TGTGCCACCAGTGATTTGACGAACTACCCGGCTCAGTACTTC.